This T cell receptor (beta chain) comes out of a study of T cells after yellow fever vaccination. Whole-study results and caveats: Once the booster was given, most primary-vaccination clones reappeared, at just over 95% for CD4 and roughly 85% for CD8.

Turning to this clonotype: Its antigen is as yet unknown.

The CDR3 runs 14 residues. Trimming took 6 bases from V and 7 from J, leaving 19 bases between them. Germline values: CDR1 MGHDK, CDR2 SYGVNS. Making TCR cDNA involved 5'RACE template switching, which added UMIs and a universal primer site. Each CDR3 protein is one row after TCRdb ran MiXCR on the 5' RACE reads. The top ten clones hold around 16% of a sample with a few hundred thousand distinct CDR3 sequences, under 7.5% of them seen once. The input for sequencing was PBMCs, taken 5 days after the yellow fever booster vaccination. The chain couples TRBV25-1 to TRBJ2-7; D may correspond to TRBD1 or TRBD2 (6 bases each). The source is a man younger than 40 who received the YFV17D yellow fever vaccine. CDR3 protein: CASSAGGGTGEQYF. The CDR3 bases are TGTGCCAGCAGCGCCGGAGGGGGTACAGGTGAGCAGTACTTC.